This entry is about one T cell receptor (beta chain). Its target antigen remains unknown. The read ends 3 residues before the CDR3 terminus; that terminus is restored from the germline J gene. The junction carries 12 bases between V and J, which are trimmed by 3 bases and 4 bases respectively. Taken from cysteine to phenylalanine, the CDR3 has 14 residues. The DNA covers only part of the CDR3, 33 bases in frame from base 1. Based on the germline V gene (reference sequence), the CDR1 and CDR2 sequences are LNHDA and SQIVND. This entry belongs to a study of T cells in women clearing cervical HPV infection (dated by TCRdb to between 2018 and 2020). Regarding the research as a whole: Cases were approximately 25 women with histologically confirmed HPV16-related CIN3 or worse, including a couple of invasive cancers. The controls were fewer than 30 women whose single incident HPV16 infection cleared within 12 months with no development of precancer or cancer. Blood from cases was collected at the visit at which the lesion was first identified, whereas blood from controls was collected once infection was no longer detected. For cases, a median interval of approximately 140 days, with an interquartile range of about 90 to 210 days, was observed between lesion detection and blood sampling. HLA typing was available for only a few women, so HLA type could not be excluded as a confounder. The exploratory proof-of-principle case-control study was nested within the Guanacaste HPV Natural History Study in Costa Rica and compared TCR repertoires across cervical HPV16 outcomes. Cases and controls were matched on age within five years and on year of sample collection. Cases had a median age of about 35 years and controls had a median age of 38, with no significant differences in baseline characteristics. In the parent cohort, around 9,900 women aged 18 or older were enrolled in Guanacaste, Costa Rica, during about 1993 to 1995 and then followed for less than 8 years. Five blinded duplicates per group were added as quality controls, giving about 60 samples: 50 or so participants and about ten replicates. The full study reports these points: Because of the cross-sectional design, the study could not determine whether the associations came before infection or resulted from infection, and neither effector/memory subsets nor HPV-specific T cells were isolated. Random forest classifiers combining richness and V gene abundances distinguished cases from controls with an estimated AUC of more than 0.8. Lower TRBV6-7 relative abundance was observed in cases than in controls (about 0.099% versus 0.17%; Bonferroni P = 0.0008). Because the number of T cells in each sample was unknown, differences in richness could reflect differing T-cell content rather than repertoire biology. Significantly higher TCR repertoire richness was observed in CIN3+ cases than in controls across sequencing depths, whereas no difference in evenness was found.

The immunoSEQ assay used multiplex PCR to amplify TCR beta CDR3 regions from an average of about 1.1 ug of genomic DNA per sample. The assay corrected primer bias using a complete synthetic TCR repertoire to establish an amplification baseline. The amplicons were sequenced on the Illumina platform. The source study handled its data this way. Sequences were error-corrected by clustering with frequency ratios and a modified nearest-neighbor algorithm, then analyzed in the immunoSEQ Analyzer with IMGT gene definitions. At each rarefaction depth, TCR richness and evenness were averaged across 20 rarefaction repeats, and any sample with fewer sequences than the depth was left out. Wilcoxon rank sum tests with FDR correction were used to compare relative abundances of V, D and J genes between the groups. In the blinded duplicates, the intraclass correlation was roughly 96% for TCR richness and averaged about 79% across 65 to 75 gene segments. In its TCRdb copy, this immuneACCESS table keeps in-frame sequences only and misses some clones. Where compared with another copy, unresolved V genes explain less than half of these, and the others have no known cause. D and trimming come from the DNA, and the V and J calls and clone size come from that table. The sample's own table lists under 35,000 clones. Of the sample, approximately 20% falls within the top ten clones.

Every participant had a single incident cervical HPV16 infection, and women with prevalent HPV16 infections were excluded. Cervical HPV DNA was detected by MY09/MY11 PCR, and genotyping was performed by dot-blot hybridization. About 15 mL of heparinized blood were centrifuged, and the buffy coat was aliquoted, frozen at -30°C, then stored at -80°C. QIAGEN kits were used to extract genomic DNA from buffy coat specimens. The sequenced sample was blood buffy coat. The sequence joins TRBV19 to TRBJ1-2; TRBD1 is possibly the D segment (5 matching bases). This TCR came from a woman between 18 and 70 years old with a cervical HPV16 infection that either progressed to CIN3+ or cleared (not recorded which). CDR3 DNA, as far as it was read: TGTGCCAGTAGTATTAACGGCAGGGCCTATGGC. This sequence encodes CASSINGRAYG. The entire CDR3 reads CASSINGRAYGYTF.